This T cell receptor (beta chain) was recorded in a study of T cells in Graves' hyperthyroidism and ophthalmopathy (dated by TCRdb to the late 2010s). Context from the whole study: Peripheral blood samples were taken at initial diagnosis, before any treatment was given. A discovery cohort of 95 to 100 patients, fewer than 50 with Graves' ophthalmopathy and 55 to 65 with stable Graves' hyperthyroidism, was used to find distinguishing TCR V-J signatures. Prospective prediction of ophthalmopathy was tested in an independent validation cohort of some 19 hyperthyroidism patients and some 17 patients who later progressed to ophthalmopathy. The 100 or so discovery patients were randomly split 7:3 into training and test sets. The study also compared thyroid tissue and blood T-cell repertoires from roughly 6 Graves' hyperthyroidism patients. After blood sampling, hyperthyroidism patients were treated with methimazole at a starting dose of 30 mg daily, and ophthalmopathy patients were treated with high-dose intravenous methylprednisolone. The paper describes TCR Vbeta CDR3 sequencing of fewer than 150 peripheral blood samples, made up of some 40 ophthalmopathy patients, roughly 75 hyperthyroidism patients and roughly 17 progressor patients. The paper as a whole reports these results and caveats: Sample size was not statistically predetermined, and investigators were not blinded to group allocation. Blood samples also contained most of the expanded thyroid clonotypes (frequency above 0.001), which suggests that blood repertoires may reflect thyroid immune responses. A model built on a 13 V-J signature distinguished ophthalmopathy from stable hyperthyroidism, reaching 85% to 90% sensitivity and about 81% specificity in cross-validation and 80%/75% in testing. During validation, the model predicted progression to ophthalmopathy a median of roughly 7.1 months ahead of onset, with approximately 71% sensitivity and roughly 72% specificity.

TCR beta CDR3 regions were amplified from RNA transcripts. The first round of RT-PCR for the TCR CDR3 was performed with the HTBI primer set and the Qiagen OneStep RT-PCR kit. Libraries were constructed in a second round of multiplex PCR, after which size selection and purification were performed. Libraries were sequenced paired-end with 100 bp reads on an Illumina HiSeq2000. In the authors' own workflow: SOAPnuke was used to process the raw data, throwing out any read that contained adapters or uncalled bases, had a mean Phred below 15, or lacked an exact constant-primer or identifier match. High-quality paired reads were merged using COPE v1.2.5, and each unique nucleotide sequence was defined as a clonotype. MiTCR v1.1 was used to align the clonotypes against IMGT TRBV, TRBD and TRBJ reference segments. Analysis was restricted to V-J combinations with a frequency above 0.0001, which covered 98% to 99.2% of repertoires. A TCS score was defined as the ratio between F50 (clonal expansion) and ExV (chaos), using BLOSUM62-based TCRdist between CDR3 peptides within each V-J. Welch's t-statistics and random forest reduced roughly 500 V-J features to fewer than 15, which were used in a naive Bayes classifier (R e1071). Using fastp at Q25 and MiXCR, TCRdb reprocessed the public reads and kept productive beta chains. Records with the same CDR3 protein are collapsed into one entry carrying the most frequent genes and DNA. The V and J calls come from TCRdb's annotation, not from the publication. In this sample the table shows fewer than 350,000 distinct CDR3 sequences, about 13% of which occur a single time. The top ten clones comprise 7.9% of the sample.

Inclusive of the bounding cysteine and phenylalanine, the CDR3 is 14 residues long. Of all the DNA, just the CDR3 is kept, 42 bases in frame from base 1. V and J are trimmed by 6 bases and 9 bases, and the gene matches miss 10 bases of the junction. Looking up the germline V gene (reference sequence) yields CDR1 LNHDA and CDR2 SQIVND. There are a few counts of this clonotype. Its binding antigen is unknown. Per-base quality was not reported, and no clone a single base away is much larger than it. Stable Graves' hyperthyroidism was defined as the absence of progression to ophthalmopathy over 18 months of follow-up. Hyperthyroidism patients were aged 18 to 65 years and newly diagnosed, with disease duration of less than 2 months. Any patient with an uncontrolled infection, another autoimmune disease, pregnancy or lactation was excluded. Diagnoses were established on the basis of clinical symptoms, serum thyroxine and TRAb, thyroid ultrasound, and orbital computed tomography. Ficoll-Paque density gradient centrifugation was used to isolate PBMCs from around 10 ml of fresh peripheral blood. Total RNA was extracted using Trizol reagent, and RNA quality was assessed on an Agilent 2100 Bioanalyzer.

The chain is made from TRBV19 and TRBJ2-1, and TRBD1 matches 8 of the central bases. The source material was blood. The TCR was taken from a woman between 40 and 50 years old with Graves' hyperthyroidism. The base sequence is TGTGCCAGTAGGCAGACAGGGGCAAAGGCTGAGCAGTTCTTC. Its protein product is CASRQTGAKAEQFF.